Listed below are T cell receptor beta chains from one sample, sequenced in a study of T-cell reconstitution after alpha-beta-depleted transplantation in children. TCRdb called the PCR reads again in MiXCR, with one record for every CDR3 protein. Of roughly 790,000 distinct CDR3 sequences detected, roughly 16% appear once; the ten largest clones hold just under 5%. The sequencing here drew on PBMCs, mostly from graft donor cells, taken 360 days after TCRalphabeta/CD19-depleted stem cell transplant. All receptors derive from a male patient aged 10-17 years who had a stem cell transplant for acute lymphoblastic leukemia, so the T cells may come from the graft donor. Each CDR3 is given with its conserved first and last residue.

CDR3 length,V gene,J gene,CDR3 protein
14,TRBV20-1,TRBJ2-7,CSAILSGRMYEQYF
17,TRBV24-1,TRBJ2-3,CATSDFGSGATADTQYF
13,TRBV14,TRBJ2-7,CASSRVSSYEQYF
19,TRBV5-1,TRBJ2-1,CASSLVVLAGASSYNEQFF
15,TRBV5-1,TRBJ1-1,CASQKTDSGGAEAFF
15,TRBV24-1,TRBJ2-1,CATSEPGQAHNEQFF
12,TRBV20-1,TRBJ1-3,CSAWTAGNTIYF
13,TRBV18,TRBJ1-1,CASSPSSQGRAFF
13,TRBV19,TRBJ2-5,CASSIRVYETQYF
16,TRBV20-1,TRBJ2-5,CSALHWTSGTQETQYF
16,TRBV13,TRBJ2-1,CASSLWKGGSYNEQFF
14,TRBV14,TRBJ1-1,CASSQTGGVTEAFF
18,TRBV4-1,TRBJ2-3,CASSQEALGQVYTDTQYF
15,TRBV6-2/TRBV6-3,TRBJ2-1,CASSYAGATYNEQFF
15,TRBV25-1,TRBJ1-3,CASSDRGRGGNTIYF
13,TRBV7-2,TRBJ2-1,CASSFGLPIEQFF
14,TRBV10-3,TRBJ1-3,CAISEGSSGNTIYF
15,TRBV11-2,TRBJ2-7,CASSLGTASFYEQYF
16,TRBV5-1,TRBJ1-1,CASSFTSGGRSTEAFF